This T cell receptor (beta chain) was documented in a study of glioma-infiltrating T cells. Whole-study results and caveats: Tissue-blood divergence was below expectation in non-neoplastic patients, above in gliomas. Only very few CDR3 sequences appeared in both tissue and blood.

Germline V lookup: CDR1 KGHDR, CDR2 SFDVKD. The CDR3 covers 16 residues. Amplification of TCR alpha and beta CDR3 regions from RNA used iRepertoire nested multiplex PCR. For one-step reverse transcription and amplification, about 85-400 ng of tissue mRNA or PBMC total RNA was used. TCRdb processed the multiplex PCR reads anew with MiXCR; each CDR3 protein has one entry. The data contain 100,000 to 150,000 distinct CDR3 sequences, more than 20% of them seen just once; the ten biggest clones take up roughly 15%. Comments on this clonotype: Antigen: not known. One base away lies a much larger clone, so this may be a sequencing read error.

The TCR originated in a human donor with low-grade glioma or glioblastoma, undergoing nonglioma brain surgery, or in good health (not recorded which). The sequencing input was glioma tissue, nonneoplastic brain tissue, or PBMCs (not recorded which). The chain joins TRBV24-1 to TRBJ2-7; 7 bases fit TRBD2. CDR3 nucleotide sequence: TGTTCCACCAGTGATCTTCCTAGCGGCCTGTCCTACGAGCAGTACTTC. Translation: CSTSDLPSGLSYEQYF.